These T cell receptor beta chains were read from a single sample in a study of T cells in Graves' hyperthyroidism and ophthalmopathy. MiXCR was run by TCRdb on the multiplex PCR reads, yielding one entry per CDR3 protein. The sample includes 350,000 to 450,000 distinct CDR3 sequences, about 15% of them seen just once. The sample consisted of blood. These receptors were collected from an older woman with Graves' hyperthyroidism. CDR3s include the opening cysteine and the closing phenylalanine or tryptophan. The order of the fields is D gene, CDR3 length, clone size, V gene, J gene, CDR3 protein, CDR3 DNA. The D gene is left open where the match is weak. Only some rows state a clone size, as once, few, many or a class for expanded clones.

>-|13|few|TRBV27|TRBJ2-7
CAGSLRGSYEQYF
TGTGCCGGCAGTTTAAGGGGGTCCTACGAGCAGTACTTC
>-|12|many|TRBV7-2|TRBJ2-3
CASSYDSNTQYF
TGTGCCAGCAGCTACGACTCGAATACGCAGTATTTT
>-|16|many|TRBV5-1|TRBJ2-1
CASSLAGSVIINEQFF
TGCGCCAGCAGCTTGGCCGGAAGCGTCATTATCAATGAGCAGTTCTTC
>TRBD1|14|many|TRBV18|TRBJ1-1
CASSPTGANTEAFF
TGTGCCAGCTCCCCGACAGGGGCGAACACTGAAGCTTTCTTT
>TRBD1|15|-|TRBV4-1|TRBJ2-7
CASSHPGTGGNEQYF
TGCGCCAGCAGCCATCCCGGGACAGGGGGCAACGAGCAGTACTTC
>-|15|-|TRBV3-1|TRBJ2-3
CASSQDPGLTDTQYF
TGTGCCAGCAGCCAAGATCCGGGACTTACAGATACGCAGTATTTT
>-|19|few|TRBV27|TRBJ2-3
CASSLIGGSTTTSTDTQYF
TGTGCCAGCAGTTTGATTGGCGGGTCGACGACTACTAGCACAGATACGCAGTATTTT
>-|18|few|TRBV4-1|TRBJ1-1
CASSPSMNMGRLNTEAFF
TGCGCCAGCAGCCCGAGTATGAATATGGGACGGTTGAACACTGAAGCTTTCTTT
>TRBD2|14|many|TRBV12-3/TRBV12-4|TRBJ2-1
CASSFLAGGDEQFF
TGTGCCAGCAGTTTTCTAGCGGGGGGGGATGAGCAGTTCTTC
>TRBD2|16|few|TRBV11-1|TRBJ2-7
CASSLNRLAGSYEQYF
TGTGCCAGCAGCTTGAATCGACTAGCGGGATCCTACGAGCAGTACTTC
>TRBD1|16|-|TRBV4-2|TRBJ1-2
CASSRRGGQDNYGYTF
TGTGCCAGCAGCCGAAGGGGGGGACAGGATAACTATGGCTACACCTTC
>-|17|many|TRBV2|TRBJ2-7
CASSEPLEIGLSYEQYF
TGTGCCAGCAGTGAACCCCTTGAGATAGGGCTCTCCTACGAGCAGTACTTC
>-|12|many|TRBV3-1|TRBJ1-3
CASSQQRNTIYF
TGTGCCAGCAGCCAGCAGAGGAACACCATATATTTT
>-|14|many|TRBV7-9|TRBJ2-2
CASSLDGNTGELFF
TGTGCCAGCAGCTTAGACGGTAACACCGGGGAGCTGTTTTTT
>-|15|-|TRBV4-1|TRBJ2-7
CASSQERGGDYEQYF
TGCGCCAGCAGCCAAGAAAGGGGGGGCGACTACGAGCAGTACTTC
>TRBD1|13|many|TRBV27|TRBJ1-2
CASRRDSEAGYTF
TGTGCCAGCAGACGGGACAGCGAGGCTGGCTACACCTTC
>-|15|-|TRBV27|TRBJ1-5
CASSLSASYNQPQHF
TGTGCCAGCAGTTTATCTGCCAGTTACAATCAGCCCCAGCATTTT
>TRBD1|16|many|TRBV7-3|TRBJ2-5
CASSLGGQGAGETQYF
TGTGCCAGCAGCCTGGGGGGACAGGGGGCAGGAGAGACCCAGTACTTC
>TRBD1|14|-|TRBV11-1|TRBJ1-1
CASSLMQQGTEAFF
TGTGCCAGCAGCTTAATGCAACAGGGGACTGAAGCTTTCTTT
>-|15|-|TRBV3-1|TRBJ1-1
CASSRSGGGGTEAFF
TGTGCCAGCAGCCGATCCGGAGGTGGTGGGACTGAAGCTTTCTTT
>TRBD1|16|many|TRBV28|TRBJ1-5
CASSLRSRGRRQPQHF
TGTGCCAGCAGTTTACGGTCCAGGGGGCGCCGTCAGCCCCAGCATTTT
>-|12|few|TRBV5-1|TRBJ2-5
CASSPLTKTQYF
TGCGCCAGCAGCCCGCTGACAAAGACCCAGTACTTC
>-|14|few|TRBV7-9|TRBJ1-1
CASSSVRMNTEAFF
TGTGCCAGCAGCTCAGTACGGATGAACACTGAAGCTTTCTTT
>-|16|many|TRBV11-2|TRBJ2-3
CASSLVGSYSTDTQYF
TGTGCCAGCAGCTTAGTTGGCAGTTACTCCACAGATACGCAGTATTTT
>TRBD1|15|many|TRBV28|TRBJ2-3
CASTHRDRASDTQYF
TGTGCCAGCACTCACCGGGACAGGGCATCCGATACGCAGTATTTT
>TRBD1|13|-|TRBV24-1|TRBJ1-2
CATSDRDSYGYTF
TGTGCCACCAGTGACCGGGACAGCTATGGCTACACCTTC
>TRBD1|17|many|TRBV5-1|TRBJ2-3
CASSLPWGQVNTDTQYF
TGCGCCAGCAGCTTGCCATGGGGACAGGTTAACACAGATACGCAGTATTTT
>-|14|many|TRBV20-1|TRBJ2-7
CSATTGLPSYEQYF
TGCAGTGCTACCACAGGGCTCCCCTCCTACGAGCAGTACTTC
>TRBD2|13|many|TRBV20-1|TRBJ2-5
CSASWGRGETQYF
TGCAGTGCTAGTTGGGGGAGGGGAGAGACCCAGTACTTC
>TRBD2|15|many|TRBV6-1|TRBJ2-7
CASTYSTSGRSEQYF
TGTGCCAGCACCTATTCGACTAGCGGGAGGAGTGAGCAGTACTTC
>-|16|many|TRBV27|TRBJ1-2
CASSLGVGGAVGGYTF
TGTGCCAGCAGTTTAGGAGTGGGGGGCGCCGTCGGGGGCTACACCTTC
>-|13|many|TRBV7-9|TRBJ2-5
CASSRQSQETQYF
TGTGCCAGCAGCCGACAGAGCCAAGAGACCCAGTACTTC